This T cell receptor (beta chain) was captured by sequencing in a study of PD-L1 blockade in urothelial cancer. Overall study: Atezolizumab therapy began for patients in 2014, dosed at 1,200 mg intravenously every 3 weeks. Previous chemotherapy exposure amounted to 0 to 3 regimens for patients. Bladder-origin urothelial cancer in males covered about nine tenths of the roughly 30 patients.

The time point here: pretreatment peripheral blood. Patients' cancers were locally advanced or metastatic urothelial carcinomas. CDR3 length: 14 residues. CDR1 is MNHEY, CDR2 SVGAGI, per germline. V lost 2 bases and J 4 bases, leaving 11 bases between the germline ends. Generated by immunoSEQ multiplex PCR, the TCRdb table keeps only in-frame clones and is missing some. The table includes 50,000 or so clones, more than 75% detected once. The sequence was collected from a man aged 50 or older with urothelial cancer. The sequencing here drew on PBMCs, taken around atezolizumab (anti-PD-L1) treatment. The rearrangement links TRBV6-5 to TRBJ1-1; maybe TRBD1 (6 bases). CDR3 sequence: CASSYGAGATEAFF. CDR3 nucleotide sequence: TGTGCCAGCAGTTACGGGGCAGGGGCCACTGAAGCTTTCTTT.